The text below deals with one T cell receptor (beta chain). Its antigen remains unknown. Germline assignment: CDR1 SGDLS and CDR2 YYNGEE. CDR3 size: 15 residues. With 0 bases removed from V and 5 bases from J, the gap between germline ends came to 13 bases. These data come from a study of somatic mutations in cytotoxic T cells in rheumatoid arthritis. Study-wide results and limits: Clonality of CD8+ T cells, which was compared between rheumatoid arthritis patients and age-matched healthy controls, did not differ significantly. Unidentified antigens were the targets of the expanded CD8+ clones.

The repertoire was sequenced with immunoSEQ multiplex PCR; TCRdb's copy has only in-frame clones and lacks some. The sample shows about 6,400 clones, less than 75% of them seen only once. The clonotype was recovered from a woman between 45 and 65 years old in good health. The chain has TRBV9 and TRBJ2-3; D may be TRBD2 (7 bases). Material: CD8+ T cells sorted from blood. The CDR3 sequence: CASSVVGGQGDTQYF. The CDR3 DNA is TGTGCCAGCAGCGTAGTCGGGGGGCAGGGAGATACGCAGTATTTT.